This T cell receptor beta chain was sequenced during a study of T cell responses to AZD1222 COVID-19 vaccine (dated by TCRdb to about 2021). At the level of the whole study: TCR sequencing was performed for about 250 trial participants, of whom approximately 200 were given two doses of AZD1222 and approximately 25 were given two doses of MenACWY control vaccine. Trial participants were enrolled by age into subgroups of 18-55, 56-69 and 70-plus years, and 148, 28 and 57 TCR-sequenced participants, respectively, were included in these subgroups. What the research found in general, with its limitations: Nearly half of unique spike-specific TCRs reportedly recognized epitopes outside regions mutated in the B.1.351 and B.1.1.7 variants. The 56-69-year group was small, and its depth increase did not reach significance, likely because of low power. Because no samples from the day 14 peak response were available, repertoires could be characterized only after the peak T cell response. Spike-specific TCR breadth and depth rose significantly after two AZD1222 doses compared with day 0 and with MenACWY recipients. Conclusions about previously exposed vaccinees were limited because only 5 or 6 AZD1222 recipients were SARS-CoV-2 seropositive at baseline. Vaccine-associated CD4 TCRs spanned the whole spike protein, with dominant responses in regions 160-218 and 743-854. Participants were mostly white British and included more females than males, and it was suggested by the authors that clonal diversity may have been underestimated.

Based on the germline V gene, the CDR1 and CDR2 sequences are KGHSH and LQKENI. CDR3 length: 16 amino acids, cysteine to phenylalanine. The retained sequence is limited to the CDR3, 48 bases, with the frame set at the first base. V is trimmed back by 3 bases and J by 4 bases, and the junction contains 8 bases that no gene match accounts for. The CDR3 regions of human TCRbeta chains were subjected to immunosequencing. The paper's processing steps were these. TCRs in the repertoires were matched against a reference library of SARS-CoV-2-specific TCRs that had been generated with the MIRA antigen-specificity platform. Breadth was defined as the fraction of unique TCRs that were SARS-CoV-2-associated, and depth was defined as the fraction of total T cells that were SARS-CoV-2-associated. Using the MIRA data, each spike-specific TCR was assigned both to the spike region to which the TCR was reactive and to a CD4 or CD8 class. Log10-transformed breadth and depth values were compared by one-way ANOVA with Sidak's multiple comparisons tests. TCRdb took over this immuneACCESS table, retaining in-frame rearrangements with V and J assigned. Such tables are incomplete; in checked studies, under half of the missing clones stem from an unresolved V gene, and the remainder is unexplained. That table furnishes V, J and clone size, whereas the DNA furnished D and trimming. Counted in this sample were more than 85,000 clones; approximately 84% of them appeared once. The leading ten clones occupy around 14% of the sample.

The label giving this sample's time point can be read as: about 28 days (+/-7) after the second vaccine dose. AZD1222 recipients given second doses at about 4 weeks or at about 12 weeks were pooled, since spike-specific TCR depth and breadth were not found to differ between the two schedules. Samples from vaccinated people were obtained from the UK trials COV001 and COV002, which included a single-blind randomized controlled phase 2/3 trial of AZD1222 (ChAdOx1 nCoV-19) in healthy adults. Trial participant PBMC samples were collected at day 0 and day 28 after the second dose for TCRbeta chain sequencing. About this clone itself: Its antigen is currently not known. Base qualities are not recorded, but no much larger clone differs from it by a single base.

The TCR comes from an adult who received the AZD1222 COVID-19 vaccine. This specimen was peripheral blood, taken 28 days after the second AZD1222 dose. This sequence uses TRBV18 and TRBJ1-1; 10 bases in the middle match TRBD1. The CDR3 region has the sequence CASSPPNRDRGTEAFF. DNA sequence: TGTGCCAGCTCACCCCCAAACCGGGACAGGGGCACTGAAGCTTTCTTT.